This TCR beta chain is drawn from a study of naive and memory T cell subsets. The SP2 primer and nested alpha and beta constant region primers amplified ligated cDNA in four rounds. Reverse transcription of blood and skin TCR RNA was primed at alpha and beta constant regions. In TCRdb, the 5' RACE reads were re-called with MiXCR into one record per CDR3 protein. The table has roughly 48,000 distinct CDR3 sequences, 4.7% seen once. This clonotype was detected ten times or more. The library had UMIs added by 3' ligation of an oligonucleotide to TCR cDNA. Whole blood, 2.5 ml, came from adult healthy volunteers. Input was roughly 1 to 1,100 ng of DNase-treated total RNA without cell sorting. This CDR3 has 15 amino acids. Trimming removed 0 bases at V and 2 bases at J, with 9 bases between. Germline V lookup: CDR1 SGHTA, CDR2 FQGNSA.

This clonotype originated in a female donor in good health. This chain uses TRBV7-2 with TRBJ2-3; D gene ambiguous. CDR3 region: CASSLARGNTDTQYF. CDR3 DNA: TGTGCCAGCAGCTTAGCTCGTGGAAACACAGATACGCAGTATTTT.